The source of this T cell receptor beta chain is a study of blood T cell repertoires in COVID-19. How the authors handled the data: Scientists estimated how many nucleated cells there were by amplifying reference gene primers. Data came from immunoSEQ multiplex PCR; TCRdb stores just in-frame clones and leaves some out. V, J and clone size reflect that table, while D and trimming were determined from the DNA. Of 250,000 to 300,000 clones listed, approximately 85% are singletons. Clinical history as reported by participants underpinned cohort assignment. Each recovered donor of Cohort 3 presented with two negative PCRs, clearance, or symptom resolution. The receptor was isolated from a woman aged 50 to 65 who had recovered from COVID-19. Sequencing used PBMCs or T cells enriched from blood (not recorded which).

CDR3 DNA: TGTGCCAGCAGCCATTTCGTTGCAACTAATGAAAAACTGTTTTTT. This codes for CASSHFVATNEKLFF. The gene calls are TRBV3-1 (or the pseudogene TRBV3-2) and TRBJ1-4; D is unresolved. Germline values: CDR1 LGHDT, CDR2 YNNKEL (reference sequence). CDR3 length: 15 amino acids. V was trimmed by 3 bases and J by 0 bases, leaving 8 bases between them.